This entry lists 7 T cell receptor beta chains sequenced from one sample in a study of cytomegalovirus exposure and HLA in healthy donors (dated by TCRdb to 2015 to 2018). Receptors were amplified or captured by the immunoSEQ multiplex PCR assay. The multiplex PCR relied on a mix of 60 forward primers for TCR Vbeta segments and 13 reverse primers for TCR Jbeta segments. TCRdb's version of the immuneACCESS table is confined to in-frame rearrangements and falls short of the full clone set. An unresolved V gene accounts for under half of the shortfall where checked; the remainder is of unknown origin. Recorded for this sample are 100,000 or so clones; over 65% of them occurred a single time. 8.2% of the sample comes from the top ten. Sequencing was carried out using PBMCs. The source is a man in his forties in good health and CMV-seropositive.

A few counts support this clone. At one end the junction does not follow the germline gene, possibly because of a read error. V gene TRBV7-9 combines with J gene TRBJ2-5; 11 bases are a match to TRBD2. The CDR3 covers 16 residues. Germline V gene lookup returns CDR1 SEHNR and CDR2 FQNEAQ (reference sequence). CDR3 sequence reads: CSSSLILAGGRETQYF. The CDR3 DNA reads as TGTTCCAGCAGCTTAATCTTAGCGGGGGGGCGGGAGACCCAGTACTTC. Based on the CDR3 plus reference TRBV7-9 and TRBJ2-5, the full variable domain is DTGVSQNPRHKITKRGQNVTFRCDPISEHNRLYWYRQTLGQGPEFLTYFQNEAQLEKSRLLSDRFSAERPKGSFSTLEIQRTEQGDSAMYLCSSSLILAGGRETQYFGPGTRLLVL.

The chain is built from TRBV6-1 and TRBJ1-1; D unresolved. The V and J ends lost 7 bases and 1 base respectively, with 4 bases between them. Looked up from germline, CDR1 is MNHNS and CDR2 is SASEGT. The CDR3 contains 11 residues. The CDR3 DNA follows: TGTGCCAGCATGAGGAACACTGAAGCTTTCTTT. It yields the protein CASMRNTEAFF.

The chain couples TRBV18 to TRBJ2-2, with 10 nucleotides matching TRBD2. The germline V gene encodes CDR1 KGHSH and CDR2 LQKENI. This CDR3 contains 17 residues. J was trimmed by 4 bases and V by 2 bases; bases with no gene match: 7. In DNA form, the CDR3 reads TGTGCCAGCTCACCATTAGCACTAGCGGGGAGCACCGGGGAGCTGTTTTTT. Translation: CASSPLALAGSTGELFF. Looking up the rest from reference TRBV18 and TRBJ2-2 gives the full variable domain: NAGVMQNPRHLVRRRGQEARLRCSPMKGHSHVYWYRQLPEEGLKFMVYLQKENIIDESGMPKERFSAEFPKEGPSILRIQQVVRGDSAAYFCASSPLALAGSTGELFFGEGSRLTVL.

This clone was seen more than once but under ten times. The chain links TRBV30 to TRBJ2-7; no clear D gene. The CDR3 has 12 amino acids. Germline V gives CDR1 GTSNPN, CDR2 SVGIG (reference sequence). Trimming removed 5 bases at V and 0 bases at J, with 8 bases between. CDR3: CAWRSSSYEQYF. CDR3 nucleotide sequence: TGTGCCTGGCGGTCGAGCTCCTACGAGCAGTACTTC. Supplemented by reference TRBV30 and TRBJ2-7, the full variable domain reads SQTIHQWPATLVQPVGSPLSLECTVEGTSNPNLYWYRQAAGRGLQLLFYSVGIGQISSEVPQNLSASRPQDRQFILSSKKLLLSDSGFYLCAWRSSSYEQYFGPGTRLTVT.

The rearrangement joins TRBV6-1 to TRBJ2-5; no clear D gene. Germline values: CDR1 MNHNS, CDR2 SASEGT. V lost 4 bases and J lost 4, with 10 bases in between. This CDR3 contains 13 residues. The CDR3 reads CASSGQTGETQYF. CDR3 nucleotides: TGTGCCAGCAGTGGCCAAACTGGAGAGACCCAGTACTTC.

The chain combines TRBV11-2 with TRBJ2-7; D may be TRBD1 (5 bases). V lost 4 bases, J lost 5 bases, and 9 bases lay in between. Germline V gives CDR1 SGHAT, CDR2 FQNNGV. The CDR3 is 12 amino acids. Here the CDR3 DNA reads TGTGCCAGCAGCTCCCAGGGTGACGAGCAGTACTTC. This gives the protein CASSSQGDEQYF.

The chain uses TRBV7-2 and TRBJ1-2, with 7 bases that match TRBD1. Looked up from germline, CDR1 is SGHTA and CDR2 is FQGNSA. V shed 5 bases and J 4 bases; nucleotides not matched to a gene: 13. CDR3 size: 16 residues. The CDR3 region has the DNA TGTGCCAGCAGCCAATACCAGGGGGGCAGGGTCTATGGCTACACCTTC. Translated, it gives CASSQYQGGRVYGYTF. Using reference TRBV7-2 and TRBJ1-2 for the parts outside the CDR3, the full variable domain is GAGVSQSPSNKVTEKGKDVELRCDPISGHTALYWYRQSLGQGLEFLIYFQGNSAPDKSGLPSDRFSAERTGGSVSTLTIQRTQQEDSAVYLCASSQYQGGRVYGYTFGSGTRLTVV.